The following is a TCR beta chain sequence with its context. Its antigen is not identified. The CDR3 extends over 16 amino acids. CDR1 and CDR2 from the germline V gene are LGHDT and YNNKEL (reference sequence). The junction had 9 bases not matched to a gene; V was cut back by 2 bases and J by 2 bases. The data originate from a study of identical twins. Study observations and caveats: The authors drew conclusions from cross-sectional statistical analysis rather than following the same donors. Within twin pairs, the out-of-frame alpha sequences they shared showed excess low generation probability. Beta clonotypes that were abundant in cord blood contained fewer insertions, a pattern absent from memory repertoires.

Every sampled donor was Caucasian and healthy. TCRdb called the 5' RACE reads again in MiXCR, with one record for every CDR3 protein. The sample consists of roughly 1.6 million distinct CDR3 sequences, 25% to 35% of them appearing once. Sequencing was carried out using cord blood. The chain joins TRBV3-1 to TRBJ2-7; the match to TRBD1 covers 7 bases. The TCR originated in a newborn girl in good health. The DNA of the CDR3 is TGTGCCAGCAGCCAATACCTAGGGGGCAACACCTACGAGCAGTACTTC. As protein: CASSQYLGGNTYEQYF.